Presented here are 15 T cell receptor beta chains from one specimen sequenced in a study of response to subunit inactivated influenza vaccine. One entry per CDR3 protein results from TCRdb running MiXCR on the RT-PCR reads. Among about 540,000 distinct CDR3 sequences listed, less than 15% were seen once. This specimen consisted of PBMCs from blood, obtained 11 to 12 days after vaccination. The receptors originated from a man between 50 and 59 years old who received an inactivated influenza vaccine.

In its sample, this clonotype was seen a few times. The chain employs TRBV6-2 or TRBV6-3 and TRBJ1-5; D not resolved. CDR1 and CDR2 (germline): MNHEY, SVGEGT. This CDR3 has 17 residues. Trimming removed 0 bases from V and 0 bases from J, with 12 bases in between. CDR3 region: CASSYSMTDYSNQPQHF. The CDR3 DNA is TGTGCCAGCAGTTACTCAATGACGGACTATAGCAATCAGCCCCAGCATTTT.

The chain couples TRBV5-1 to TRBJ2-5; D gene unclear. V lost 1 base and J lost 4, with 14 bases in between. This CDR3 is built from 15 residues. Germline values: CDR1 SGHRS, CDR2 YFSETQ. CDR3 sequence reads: CASSLHYLRRETQYF. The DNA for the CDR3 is TGCGCCAGCAGCTTGCACTACCTTAGGAGAGAGACCCAGTACTTC.

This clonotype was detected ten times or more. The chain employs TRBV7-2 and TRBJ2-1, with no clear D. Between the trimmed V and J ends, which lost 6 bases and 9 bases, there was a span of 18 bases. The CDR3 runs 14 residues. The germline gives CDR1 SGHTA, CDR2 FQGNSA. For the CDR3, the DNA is TGTGCCAGCAGTTTCGTCGGATCGTATGGTGAGCAGTTCTTC. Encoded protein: CASSFVGSYGEQFF.

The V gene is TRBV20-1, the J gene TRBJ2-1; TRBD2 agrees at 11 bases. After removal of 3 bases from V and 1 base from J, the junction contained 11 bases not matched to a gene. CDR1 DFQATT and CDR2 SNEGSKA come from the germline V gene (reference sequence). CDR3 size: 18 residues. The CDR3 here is CSASVDSGRAGSYNEQFF. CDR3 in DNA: TGCAGTGCTAGTGTGGATAGCGGGAGGGCCGGTTCCTACAATGAGCAGTTCTTC.

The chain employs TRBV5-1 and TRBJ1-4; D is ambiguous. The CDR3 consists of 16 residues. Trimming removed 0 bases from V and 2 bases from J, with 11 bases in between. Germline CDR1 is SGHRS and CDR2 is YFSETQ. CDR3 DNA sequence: TGCGCCAGCAGCTTGGGGATGGGGATTACTAATGAAAAACTGTTTTTT. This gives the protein CASSLGMGITNEKLFF. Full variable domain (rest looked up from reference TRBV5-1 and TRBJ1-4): KAGVTQTPRYLIKTRGQQVTLSCSPISGHRSVSWYQQTPGQGLQFLFEYFSETQRNKGNFPGRFSGRQFSNSRSEMNVSTLELGDSALYLCASSLGMGITNEKLFFGSGTQLSVL.

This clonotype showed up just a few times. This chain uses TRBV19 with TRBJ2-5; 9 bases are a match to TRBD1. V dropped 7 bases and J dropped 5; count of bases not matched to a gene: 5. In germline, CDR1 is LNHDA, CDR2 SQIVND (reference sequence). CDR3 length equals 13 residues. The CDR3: CASKGQGRETQYF. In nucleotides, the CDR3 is TGTGCCAGTAAGGGACAGGGCCGGGAGACCCAGTACTTC. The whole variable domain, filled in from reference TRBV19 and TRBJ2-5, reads DGGITQSPKYLFRKEGQNVTLSCEQNLNHDAMYWYRQDPGQGLRLIYYSQIVNDFQKGDIAEGYSVSREKKESFPLTVTSAQKNPTAFYLCASKGQGRETQYFGPGTRLLVL.

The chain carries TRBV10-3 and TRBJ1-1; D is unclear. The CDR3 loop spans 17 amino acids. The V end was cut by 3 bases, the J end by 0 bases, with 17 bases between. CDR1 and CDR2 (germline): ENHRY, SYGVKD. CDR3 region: CAISEFGYSSLNTEAFF. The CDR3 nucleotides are TGTGCCATCAGTGAATTTGGCTACAGTTCGTTGAACACTGAAGCTTTCTTT.

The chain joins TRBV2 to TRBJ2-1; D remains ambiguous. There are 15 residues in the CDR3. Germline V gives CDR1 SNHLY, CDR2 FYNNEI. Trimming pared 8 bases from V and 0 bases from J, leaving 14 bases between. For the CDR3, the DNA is TGTGCCAGCCGGGTCGAGGAGTTCTCCTACAATGAGCAGTTCTTC. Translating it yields CASRVEEFSYNEQFF.

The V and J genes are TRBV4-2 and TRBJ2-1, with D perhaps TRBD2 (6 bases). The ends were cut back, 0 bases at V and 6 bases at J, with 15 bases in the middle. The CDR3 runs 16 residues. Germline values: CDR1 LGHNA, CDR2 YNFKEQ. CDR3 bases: TGTGCCAGCAGCCAAGATTGGGGACTTCTTTTCAATGAGCAGTTCTTC. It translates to CASSQDWGLLFNEQFF.

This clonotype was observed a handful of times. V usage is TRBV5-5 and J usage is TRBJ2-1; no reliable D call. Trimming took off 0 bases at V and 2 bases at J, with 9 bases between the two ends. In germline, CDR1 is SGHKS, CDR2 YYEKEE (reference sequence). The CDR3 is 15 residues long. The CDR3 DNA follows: TGTGCCAGCAGCTTGGGGTGGGCTGCCTACAATGAGCAGTTCTTC. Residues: CASSLGWAAYNEQFF.

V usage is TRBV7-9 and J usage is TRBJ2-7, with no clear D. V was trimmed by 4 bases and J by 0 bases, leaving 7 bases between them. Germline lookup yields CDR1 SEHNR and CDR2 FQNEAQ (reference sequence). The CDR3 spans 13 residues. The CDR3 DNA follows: TGTGCCAGCAGCTCCCCGAGCTCCTACGAGCAGTACTTC. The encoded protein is CASSSPSSYEQYF.

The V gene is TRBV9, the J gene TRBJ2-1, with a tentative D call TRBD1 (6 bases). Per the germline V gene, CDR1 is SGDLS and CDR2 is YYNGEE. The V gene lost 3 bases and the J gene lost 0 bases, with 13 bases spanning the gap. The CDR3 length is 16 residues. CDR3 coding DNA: TGTGCCAGCAGCGAGGGGGACCAGAGCTCCTACAATGAGCAGTTCTTC. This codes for CASSEGDQSSYNEQFF. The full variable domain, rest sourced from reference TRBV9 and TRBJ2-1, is DSGVTQTPKHLITATGQRVTLRCSPRSGDLSVYWYQQSLDQGLQFLIQYYNGEERAKGNILERFSAQQFPDLHSELNLSSLELGDSALYFCASSEGDQSSYNEQFFGPGTRLTVL.

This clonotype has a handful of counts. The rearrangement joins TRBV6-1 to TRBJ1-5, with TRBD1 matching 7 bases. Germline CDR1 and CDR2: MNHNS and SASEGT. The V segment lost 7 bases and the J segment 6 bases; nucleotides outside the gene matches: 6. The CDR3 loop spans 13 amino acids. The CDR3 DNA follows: TGTGCCAGCAAGGGGGCCGCGGGTCAGCCCCAGCATTTT. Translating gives CASKGAAGQPQHF.

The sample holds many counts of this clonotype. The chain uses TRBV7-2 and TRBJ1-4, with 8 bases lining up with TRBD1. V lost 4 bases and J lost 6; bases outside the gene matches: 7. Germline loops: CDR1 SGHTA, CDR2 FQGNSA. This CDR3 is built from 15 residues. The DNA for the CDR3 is TGTGCCAGCAGCTCGACAGGGGACAACTATGAAAAACTGTTTTTT. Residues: CASSSTGDNYEKLFF.

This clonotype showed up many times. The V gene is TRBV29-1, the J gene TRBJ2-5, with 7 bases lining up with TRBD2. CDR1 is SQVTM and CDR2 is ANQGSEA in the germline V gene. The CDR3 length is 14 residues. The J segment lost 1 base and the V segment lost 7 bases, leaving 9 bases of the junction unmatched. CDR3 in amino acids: CSARTSSTQETQYF. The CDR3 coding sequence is TGCAGCGCTAGGACTAGTTCGACCCAAGAGACCCAGTACTTC.